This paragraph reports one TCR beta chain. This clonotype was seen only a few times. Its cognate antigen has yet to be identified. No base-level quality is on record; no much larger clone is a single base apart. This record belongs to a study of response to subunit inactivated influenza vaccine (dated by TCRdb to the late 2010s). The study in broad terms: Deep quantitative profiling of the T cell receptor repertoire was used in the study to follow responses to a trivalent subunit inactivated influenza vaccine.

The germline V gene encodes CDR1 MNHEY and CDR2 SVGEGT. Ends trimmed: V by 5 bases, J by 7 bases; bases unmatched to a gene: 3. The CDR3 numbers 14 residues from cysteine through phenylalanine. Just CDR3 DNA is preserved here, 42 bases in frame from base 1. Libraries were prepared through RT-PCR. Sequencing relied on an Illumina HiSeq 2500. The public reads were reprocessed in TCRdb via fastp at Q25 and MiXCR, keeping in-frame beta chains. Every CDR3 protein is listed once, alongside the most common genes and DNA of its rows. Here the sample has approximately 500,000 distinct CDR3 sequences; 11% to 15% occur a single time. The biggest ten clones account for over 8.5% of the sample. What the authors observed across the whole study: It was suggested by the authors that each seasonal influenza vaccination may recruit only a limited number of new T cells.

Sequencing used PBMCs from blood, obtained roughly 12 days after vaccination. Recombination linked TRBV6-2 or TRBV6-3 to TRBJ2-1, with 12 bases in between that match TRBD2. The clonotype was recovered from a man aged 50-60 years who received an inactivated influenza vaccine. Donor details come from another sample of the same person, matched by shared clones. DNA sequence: TGTGCCAGCAGTCTAGCGGGAGGGCAAAATGAGCAGTTCTTC. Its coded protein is CASSLAGGQNEQFF.